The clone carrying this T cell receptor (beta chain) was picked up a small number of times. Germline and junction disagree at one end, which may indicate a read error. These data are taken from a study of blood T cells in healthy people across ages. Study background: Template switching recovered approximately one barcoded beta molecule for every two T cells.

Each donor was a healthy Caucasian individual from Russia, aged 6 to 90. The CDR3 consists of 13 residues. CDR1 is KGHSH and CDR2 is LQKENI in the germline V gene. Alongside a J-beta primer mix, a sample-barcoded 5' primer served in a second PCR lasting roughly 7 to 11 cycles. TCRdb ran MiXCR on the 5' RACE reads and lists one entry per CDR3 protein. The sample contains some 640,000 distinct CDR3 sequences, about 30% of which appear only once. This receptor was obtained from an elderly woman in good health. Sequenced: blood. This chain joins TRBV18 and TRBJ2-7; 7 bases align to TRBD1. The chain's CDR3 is CASSPRQGDERYF. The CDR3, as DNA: TGTGCCAGCTCACCACGGCAGGGGGACGAGCGGTACTTC.